This T cell receptor (beta chain) derives from a study of blood T cells in healthy people across ages. Regarding this clonotype: Its antigen is unidentified.

Per sample, a minimum of 6 million PBMCs were isolated. Regarding the study as a whole: PBMCs were not sorted, which prevented a conclusive comparison of naive versus antigen-experienced cells. It was the long-lived donors that had more naive CD4+ cells and higher diversity than aged donors.

Primed by a sample-barcoded 5' primer and a J-beta primer mix, a second PCR proceeded for roughly 6 to 12 cycles. All cDNA molecules were each tagged by a template-switch adaptor with 12 random nucleotides. TCRdb re-called the 5' RACE reads with MiXCR, one entry per CDR3 protein. This table has 650,000 to 800,000 distinct CDR3 sequences, under 45% appearing once. The sequenced sample consisted of blood. This TCR derives from a man in his 60s in good health.

DNA for the CDR3: TGTGCCAGCAGCCGTGTCGGGGGGATGAGCACAGATACGCAGTATTTT. Protein: CASSRVGGMSTDTQYF. The V gene is TRBV5-5, the J gene TRBJ2-3, with TRBD2 identical over 7 bases. The CDR3 covers 16 residues. From germline, CDR1 is SGHKS and CDR2 YYEKEE (reference sequence). Trimming took 4 bases from V and 0 from J; bases not matched to a gene: 8. The whole variable domain, filled in from reference TRBV5-5 and TRBJ2-3, reads DAGVTQSPTHLIKTRGQQVTLRCSPISGHKSVSWYQQVLGQGPQFIFQYYEKEERGRGNFPDRFSARQFPNYSSELNVNALLLGDSALYLCASSRVGGMSTDTQYFGPGTRLTVL.